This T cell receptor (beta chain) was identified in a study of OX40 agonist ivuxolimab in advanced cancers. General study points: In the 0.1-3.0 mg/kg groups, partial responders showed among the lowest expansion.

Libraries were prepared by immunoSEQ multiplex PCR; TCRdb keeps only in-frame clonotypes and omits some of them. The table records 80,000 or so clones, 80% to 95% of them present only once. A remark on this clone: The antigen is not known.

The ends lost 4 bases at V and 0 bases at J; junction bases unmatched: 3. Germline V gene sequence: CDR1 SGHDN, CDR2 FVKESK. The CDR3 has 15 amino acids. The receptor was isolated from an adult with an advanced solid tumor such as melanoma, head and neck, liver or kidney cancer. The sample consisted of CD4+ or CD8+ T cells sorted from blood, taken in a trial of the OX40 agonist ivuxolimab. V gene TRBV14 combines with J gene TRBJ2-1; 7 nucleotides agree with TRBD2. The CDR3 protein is CASSRGGSSYNEQFF. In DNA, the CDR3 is TGTGCCAGCAGCCGGGGCGGGAGCTCCTACAATGAGCAGTTCTTC.